These 24 T cell receptor beta chains were sequenced from one sample in a study of response to subunit inactivated influenza vaccine. TCRdb processed the RT-PCR reads anew with MiXCR; each CDR3 protein has one entry. Of fewer than 650,000 distinct CDR3 sequences detected, 10% to 15% appear once; the ten largest clones hold approximately 14%. This specimen was PBMCs from blood, taken more than 35 days after vaccination. Source of these receptors: a man aged 45 to 65 who received an inactivated influenza vaccine.

This clonotype was seen a handful of times. The V and J genes are TRBV6-5 and TRBJ1-6; unclear D gene. The CDR3 runs 13 residues. From germline, CDR1 is MNHEY and CDR2 SVGAGI. V was shortened by 5 bases and J by 8 bases, with 10 bases between the two germline ends. CDR3 sequence reads: CASSTLRDSPLHF. DNA for the CDR3: TGTGCCAGCAGTACTCTTCGAGATTCACCCCTCCACTTT.

The sample holds many counts of this clonotype. The V gene is TRBV12-3 or TRBV12-4, the J gene TRBJ2-2, with 11 positions matching TRBD1. CDR3 length: 16 amino acids. Trimming at V came to 6 bases and at J to 5 bases, leaving 8 bases not matched to a gene. CDR3 amino acids: CASRKTGTGGTGELFF. In DNA, the CDR3 is TGTGCCAGCAGGAAGACCGGGACAGGGGGGACCGGGGAGCTGTTTTTT.

This clonotype has more than one count but fewer than ten. V usage is TRBV7-9 and J usage is TRBJ2-3; 9 bases map to TRBD1. V trimming: 5 bases; J trimming: 6 bases; junction bases outside the gene matches: 15. Germline V gene sequence: CDR1 SEHNR, CDR2 FQNEAQ (reference sequence). CDR3 length: 17 residues. The CDR3 nucleotides are TGTGCCAGCAGCCGATGGGTGGGACAGGGAGGACGTGATACGCAGTATTTT. It specifies CASSRWVGQGGRDTQYF.

This clonotype occurred a few times. This chain connects TRBV12-3 or TRBV12-4 to TRBJ2-4; D unclear. V was pared by 5 bases and J by 7 bases, with 9 bases between. This CDR3 region has 12 residues. CDR3 region: CASSTSLNIQYF. The CDR3, as DNA: TGTGCCAGCAGTACCAGCCTGAACATTCAGTACTTC.

This clonotype was seen at least ten times. The chain joins TRBV4-1 to TRBJ1-2; no reliable D call. Trimming pared 3 bases from V and 6 bases from J, leaving 23 bases between. In germline, CDR1 is MGHRA, CDR2 YSYEKL. This CDR3 region has 17 residues. Here the CDR3 reads CASSQLALREKVDGYTF. CDR3 coding DNA: TGCGCCAGCAGCCAGCTAGCTTTGAGGGAGAAGGTCGATGGCTACACCTTC.

V and J are TRBV5-6 and TRBJ1-5, with 8 bases matching TRBD1. Germline assignment: CDR1 SGHDT and CDR2 YYEEEE. The J segment lost 0 bases and the V segment lost 0 bases, leaving 5 bases of the junction unmatched. The CDR3 is made up of 17 amino acids. The CDR3 DNA is TGTGCCAGCAGCTTGGCACAGGGGGGCTATAGCAATCAGCCCCAGCATTTT. Translated, it gives CASSLAQGGYSNQPQHF.

Many counts were recorded for this clonotype. The chain is built from TRBV5-1 and TRBJ2-7, with D possibly called TRBD1 or TRBD2 (5 bases each). V was trimmed by 4 bases and J by 6 bases, leaving 14 bases between them. The CDR3 contains 13 residues. Germline loops: CDR1 SGHRS, CDR2 YFSETQ. The chain's CDR3 is CASSRMSGTEQYF. CDR3 nucleotide sequence: TGCGCCAGCAGCCGAATGTCAGGGACCGAGCAGTACTTC.

V gene TRBV10-3 combines with J gene TRBJ1-5, with D unclear. V lost 6 bases, J lost 2 bases, and 8 bases lay in between. The germline gives CDR1 ENHRY, CDR2 SYGVKD. CDR3 length equals 13 residues. This CDR3 reads CAISEDGNQPQHF. The CDR3 bases are TGTGCCATCAGCGAGGACGGCAATCAGCCCCAGCATTTT.

The chain employs TRBV29-1 and TRBJ2-1; D possibly uses TRBD1 or TRBD2 (5 bases each). Germline V lookup: CDR1 SQVTM, CDR2 ANQGSEA. The CDR3 is made up of 12 amino acids. CDR3: CGSMTGHNEQFF. In DNA, the CDR3 is TGCGGTTCAATGACGGGACACAATGAGCAGTTCTTC.

The rearrangement links TRBV7-8 to TRBJ2-7, with D possibly matching TRBD2 (5 bases). Trimming stripped 0 bases from V and 6 bases from J, with 9 bases between. The V gene's germline CDR1 is SGHVS and CDR2 FQNEAQ. The CDR3 extends over 13 amino acids. The CDR3: CASSLALATEQYF. The CDR3 nucleotides are TGTGCCAGCAGCTTAGCCTTAGCGACCGAGCAGTACTTC.

This clonotype was picked up many times. The genes are TRBV7-2 and TRBJ2-2, with TRBD2 matching 13 bases. The germline V gene encodes CDR1 SGHTA and CDR2 FQGNSA. Trimming at V came to 5 bases and at J to 5 bases, leaving 2 bases not matched to a gene. CDR3 size: 15 residues. CDR3 region: CASSPTSGGTGELFF. CDR3 DNA: TGTGCCAGCAGCCCGACTAGCGGGGGGACCGGGGAGCTGTTTTTT.

The chain has TRBV2 and TRBJ2-3; D is undetermined. V shed 8 bases and J shed 9 bases, with 18 bases lying between them. The CDR3 has 13 residues. Germline loops: CDR1 SNHLY, CDR2 FYNNEI. The DNA of the CDR3 is TGTGCCAGCGATTCCCGCAGAACAAACACGCAGTATTTT. This translates into CASDSRRTNTQYF.

This clonotype has a count of ten or more. The gene calls are TRBV10-3 and TRBJ2-7; 7 positions match TRBD1. Germline V lookup: CDR1 ENHRY, CDR2 SYGVKD. V trimming: 10 bases; J trimming: 3 bases; junction bases outside the gene matches: 6. The CDR3 extends over 12 amino acids. In nucleotides, the CDR3 is TGTGCCACCGAGGACAGGTTCTACGAGCAGTACTTC. It encodes CATEDRFYEQYF.

The CDR3 DNA reads TGTGCCAGCAGCTTACAGCGGGGGGGCATGTATACGCAGTATTTT. This gives the protein CASSLQRGGMYTQYF. The J gene is TRBJ2-3, the V gene TRBV7-2; 10 bases are a match to TRBD2. The V gene end was trimmed by 2 bases and the J gene end by 7 bases; junction bases not matched to a gene: 6. The CDR3 sequence is 15 residues long. CDR1 is SGHTA and CDR2 is FQGNSA in the germline V gene.

This chain links TRBV7-6 with TRBJ2-7; 9 bases map to TRBD2. The V gene end was trimmed by 1 base and the J gene end by 5 bases; junction bases not matched to a gene: 3. This CDR3 spans 14 amino acids. Germline V lookup: CDR1 SGHVS, CDR2 FNYEAQ. CDR3 protein: CASSLESSGNEQYF. As DNA, the CDR3 is TGTGCCAGCAGCTTAGAGTCTAGCGGGAACGAGCAGTACTTC.

This clonotype was counted a few times. This chain joins TRBV20-1 and TRBJ2-5; 7 bases are shared with TRBD1. The CDR3 consists of 14 residues. Germline trimming cut 6 bases from V and 2 bases from J; bases unmatched to any gene: 9. From germline, CDR1 is DFQATT and CDR2 SNEGSKA (reference sequence). The CDR3 nucleotides read TGCAGTGCCCCTGGGTGGGACAGTCAAGAGACCCAGTACTTC. Its protein product is CSAPGWDSQETQYF.

This clonotype was seen a handful of times. The V gene is TRBV7-2, the J gene TRBJ1-5, with D perhaps TRBD1 (6 bases). CDR3 size: 13 residues. The germline V gene has CDR1 SGHTA and CDR2 FQGNSA. Trimming stripped 3 bases from V and 6 bases from J, with 9 bases between. CDR3 sequence: CASSLQGFQPQHF. The CDR3 DNA reads TGTGCCAGCAGCTTGCAGGGGTTTCAGCCCCAGCATTTT.

There are a few counts of this clonotype. V is TRBV20-1 and J is TRBJ2-3; tentative D call: TRBD2 (6 bases). This CDR3 spans 15 amino acids. Germline assignment: CDR1 DFQATT and CDR2 SNEGSKA (reference sequence). V dropped 6 bases and J dropped 1 base, with 17 bases sitting between them. In DNA, the CDR3 is TGCAGTGCGCCCCGGTCCGGGAGTGGCACAGATACGCAGTATTTT. Translating it yields CSAPRSGSGTDTQYF.

This clonotype was counted a few times. The CDR3 here is CSAREANTYGELFF. The CDR3 DNA follows: TGCAGTGCTAGAGAGGCAAACACGTACGGGGAGCTGTTTTTT. The gene calls are TRBV20-1 and TRBJ2-2, with D uncertain. Trimming stripped 0 bases from V and 7 bases from J, with 12 bases between. Looked up from germline, CDR1 is DFQATT and CDR2 is SNEGSKA (reference sequence). The CDR3 spans 14 residues.

This clonotype was found many times. V gene TRBV12-3 or TRBV12-4 combines with J gene TRBJ1-2, with D possibly TRBD1 on 6 matching bases. This CDR3 is 17 amino acids long. Trimming pared 2 bases from V and 4 bases from J, leaving 20 bases between. The DNA of the CDR3 is TGTGCCAGCAGTTTAATCGCAGGGGATCCGCCTAGCTATGGCTACACCTTC. Encoded protein: CASSLIAGDPPSYGYTF.

This clonotype was detected a few times. The V gene is TRBV7-6, the J gene TRBJ2-3; D gene unclear. The germline CDR1 and CDR2 sequences are SGHVS and FNYEAQ. The CDR3 has 16 residues. The germline V and J ends were trimmed by 5 bases and 0 bases, with 15 bases remaining between them. The CDR3 DNA reads TGTGCCAGCAGCCCCCAAGCCGTATCTAGCACAGATACGCAGTATTTT. Amino acid sequence: CASSPQAVSSTDTQYF.

The chain uses TRBV6-6 and TRBJ2-5, with a tentative D call TRBD2 (6 bases). Germline CDR1 and CDR2: MNHNY and SVGAGI (reference sequence). The CDR3 totals 12 residues. V was pared by 5 bases and J by 5 bases, with 9 bases between. The CDR3 sequence is CASSRELETQYF. CDR3 nucleotide sequence: TGTGCCAGCAGTCGGGAGTTGGAGACCCAGTACTTC.

The sample holds many counts of this clonotype. This chain connects TRBV11-2 to TRBJ2-1, with 7 bases identical to TRBD1. This CDR3 has 15 amino acids. The V segment lost 0 bases and the J segment 6 bases; nucleotides outside the gene matches: 5. Germline assignment: CDR1 SGHAT and CDR2 FQNNGV. CDR3 residues: CASSLDLTGVNEQFF. The CDR3 DNA reads as TGTGCCAGCAGCTTAGATCTAACAGGGGTCAATGAGCAGTTCTTC.

This clonotype was seen many times. The genes are TRBV12-3 or TRBV12-4 and TRBJ1-5, with D possibly TRBD1 on 6 matching bases. Trimming left V 6 bases short and J 1 base short, with 13 bases between. The CDR3 totals 15 residues. The CDR3 nucleotides read TGTGCCAGCAGAGCCGGGACAAGGAGCAATCAGCCCCAGCATTTT. It specifies CASRAGTRSNQPQHF.